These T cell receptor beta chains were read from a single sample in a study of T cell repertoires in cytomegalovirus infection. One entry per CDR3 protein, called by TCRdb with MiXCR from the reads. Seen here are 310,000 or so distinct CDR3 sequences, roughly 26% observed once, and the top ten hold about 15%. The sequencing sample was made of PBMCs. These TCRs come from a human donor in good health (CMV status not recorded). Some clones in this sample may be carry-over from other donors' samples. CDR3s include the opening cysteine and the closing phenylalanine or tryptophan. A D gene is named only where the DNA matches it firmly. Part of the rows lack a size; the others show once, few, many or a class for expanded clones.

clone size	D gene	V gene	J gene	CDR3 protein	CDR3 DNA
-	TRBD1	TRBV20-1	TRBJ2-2	CSARDSLNTGELFF	TGCAGTGCCAGGGACAGCCTTAACACCGGGGAGCTGTTTTTT
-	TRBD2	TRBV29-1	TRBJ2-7	CSVDRQTTSGGYEQYF	TGCAGCGTTGACCGACAAACGACTAGCGGGGGATACGAGCAGTACTTC
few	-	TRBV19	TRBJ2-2	CASSIQPNTGELFF	TGTGCCAGTAGTATTCAACCGAACACCGGGGAGCTGTTTTTT
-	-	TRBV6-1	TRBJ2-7	CASGEQAYSYEQYF	TGTGCCAGCGGCGAACAGGCTTACTCCTACGAGCAGTACTTC
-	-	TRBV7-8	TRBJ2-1	CASSRRLDSYNEQFF	TGTGCCAGCAGCCGTAGACTCGACTCCTACAATGAGCAGTTCTTC
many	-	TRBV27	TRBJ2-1	CASRGLSSYNEQFF	TGTGCCAGCAGAGGACTGAGCTCCTACAATGAGCAGTTCTTC
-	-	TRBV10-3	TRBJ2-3	CAIRGGDTQYF	TGTGCCATCCGGGGCGGAGATACGCAGTATTTT
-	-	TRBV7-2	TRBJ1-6	CASSFTGYSPLHF	TGTGCCAGCAGCTTTACAGGTTATTCACCCCTCCACTTT
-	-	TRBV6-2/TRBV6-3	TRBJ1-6	CASSQTRTANSPLHF	TGTGCCAGCAGCCAAACCCGGACCGCTAATTCACCCCTCCACTTT
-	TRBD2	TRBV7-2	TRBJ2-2	CASSLALWGGSAGELFF	TGTGCCAGCAGCTTAGCGCTATGGGGGGGGTCCGCCGGGGAGCTGTTTTTT
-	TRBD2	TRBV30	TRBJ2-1	CALVRSGDYNEQFF	TGTGCCTTGGTCCGGAGCGGGGACTACAATGAGCAGTTCTTC
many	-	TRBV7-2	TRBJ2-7	CASSLNQVAEQYF	TGTGCCAGCAGCTTAAACCAGGTCGCCGAGCAGTACTTC
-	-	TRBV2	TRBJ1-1	CASSVTGQYTEAFF	TGTGCCAGCAGTGTTACAGGGCAGTACACTGAAGCTTTCTTT
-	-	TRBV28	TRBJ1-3	CASSRDNSGNTIYF	TGTGCCAGCAGTAGGGACAACTCTGGAAACACCATATATTTT
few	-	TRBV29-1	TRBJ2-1	CSVELVSGQTYNEQFF	TGCAGCGTTGAATTAGTCAGCGGGCAGACCTACAATGAGCAGTTCTTC
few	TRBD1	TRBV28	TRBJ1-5	CASSLWATGGGQPQHF	TGTGCCAGCAGTTTATGGGCGACAGGGGGAGGGCAGCCCCAGCATTTT
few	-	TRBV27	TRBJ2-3	CASSFRQLTDTQYF	TGTGCCAGCAGTTTCCGACAACTCACAGATACGCAGTATTTT
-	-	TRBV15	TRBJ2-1	CATSRDGRDEQFF	TGTGCCACCAGCAGAGATGGTAGGGATGAGCAGTTCTTC
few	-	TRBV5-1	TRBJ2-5	CASSWGHIQETQYF	TGCGCCAGCAGCTGGGGACACATCCAAGAGACCCAGTACTTC
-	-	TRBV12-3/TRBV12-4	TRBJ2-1	CASILQGEQFF	TGTGCCAGCATCCTCCAGGGTGAGCAGTTCTTC
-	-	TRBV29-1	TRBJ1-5	CSVRNGQGNNQPQHF	TGCAGCGTCCGTAATGGGCAGGGGAACAATCAGCCCCAGCATTTT
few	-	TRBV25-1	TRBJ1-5	CASSPRGDHQPQHF	TGTGCCAGCAGCCCCCGGGGGGATCATCAGCCCCAGCATTTT